The source of this TCR beta chain is a study of blood T cell repertoires in COVID-19. The overall study: Sites across the United States, Italy and Spain contributed samples from acute and convalescent COVID-19. Sources were T cells, B-cell-depleted T cells, or PBMCs; the material itself was cDNA or gDNA.

Original methodology: From reference gene primer amplification, estimates of nucleated cell counts were derived. Assay: immunoSEQ multiplex PCR; the TCRdb copy retains only in-frame clones and omits some. D and trimming come from the DNA, and the V and J calls and clone size come from that table. The sample lists over 200,000 clones, 70% to 90% occurring once. The V and J ends lost 6 bases and 5 bases, in that order; junction bases with no gene match: 3. The CDR3 consists of 13 residues. CDR1 MNHEY and CDR2 SVGAGI come from the germline V gene. This receptor was obtained from a woman between 18 and 30 years old who had recovered from COVID-19. This chain connects TRBV6-5 to TRBJ2-5; 10 bases map to TRBD1. Material: peripheral blood. CDR3 residues: CASSRTGGETQYF. The DNA for the CDR3 is TGTGCCAGCAGCAGGACAGGGGGGGAGACCCAGTACTTC.